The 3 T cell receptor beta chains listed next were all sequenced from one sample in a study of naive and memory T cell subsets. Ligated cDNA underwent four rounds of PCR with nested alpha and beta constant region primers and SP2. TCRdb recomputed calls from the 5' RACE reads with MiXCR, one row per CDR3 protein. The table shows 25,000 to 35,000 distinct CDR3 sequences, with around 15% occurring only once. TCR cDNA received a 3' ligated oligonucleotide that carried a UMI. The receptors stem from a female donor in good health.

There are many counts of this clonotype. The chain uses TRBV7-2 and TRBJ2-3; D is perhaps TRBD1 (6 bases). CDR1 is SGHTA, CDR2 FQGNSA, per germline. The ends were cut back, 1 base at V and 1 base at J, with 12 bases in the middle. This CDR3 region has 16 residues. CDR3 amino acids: CASSLGISGGTDTQYF. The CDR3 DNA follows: TGTGCCAGCAGCTTAGGGATATCAGGGGGCACAGATACGCAGTATTTT.

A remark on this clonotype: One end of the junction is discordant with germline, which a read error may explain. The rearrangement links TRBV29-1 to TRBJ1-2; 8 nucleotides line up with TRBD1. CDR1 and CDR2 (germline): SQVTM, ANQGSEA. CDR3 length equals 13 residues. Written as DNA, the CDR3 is TGCAGCGTTGAAGGGACAGGGAACTATGGCGACACCTTC. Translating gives CSVEGTGNYGDTF.

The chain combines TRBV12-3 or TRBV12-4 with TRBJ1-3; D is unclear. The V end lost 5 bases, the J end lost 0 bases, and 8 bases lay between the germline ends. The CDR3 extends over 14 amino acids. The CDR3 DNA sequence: TGTGCCAGCAGTCTTGGGTTCTCTGGAAACACCATATATTTT. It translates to CASSLGFSGNTIYF.